The T cell receptor beta chain under discussion was sequenced for a study of cytomegalovirus exposure and HLA in healthy donors. The CDR3 is made up of 15 amino acids. Per the germline V gene, CDR1 is SGHNT and CDR2 is YYREEE (reference sequence). V dropped 1 base and J dropped 9; count of bases not matched to a gene: 8. Vbeta (60) and Jbeta (13) primers were used in the PCR. Repertoires were generated with immunoSEQ multiplex PCR, while TCRdb's copy carries only in-frame clones and drops some. The sample yields more than 150,000 clones, about 90% seen once. This sequence was found in a girl under three years old in good health and CMV-seronegative. Sequenced input: PBMCs. This chain links TRBV5-4 with TRBJ2-1; 9 bases agree with TRBD2. CDR3 nucleotides: TGTGCCAGCAGCTTGCGTCTAGCGGGATGGGGTGAGCAGTTCTTC. Translating gives CASSLRLAGWGEQFF. The whole variable domain, filled in from reference TRBV5-4 and TRBJ2-1, reads ETGVTQSPTHLIKTRGQQVTLRCSSQSGHNTVSWYQQALGQGPQFIFQYYREEENGRGNFPPRFSGLQFPNYSSELNVNALELDDSALYLCASSLRLAGWGEQFFGPGTRLTVL.